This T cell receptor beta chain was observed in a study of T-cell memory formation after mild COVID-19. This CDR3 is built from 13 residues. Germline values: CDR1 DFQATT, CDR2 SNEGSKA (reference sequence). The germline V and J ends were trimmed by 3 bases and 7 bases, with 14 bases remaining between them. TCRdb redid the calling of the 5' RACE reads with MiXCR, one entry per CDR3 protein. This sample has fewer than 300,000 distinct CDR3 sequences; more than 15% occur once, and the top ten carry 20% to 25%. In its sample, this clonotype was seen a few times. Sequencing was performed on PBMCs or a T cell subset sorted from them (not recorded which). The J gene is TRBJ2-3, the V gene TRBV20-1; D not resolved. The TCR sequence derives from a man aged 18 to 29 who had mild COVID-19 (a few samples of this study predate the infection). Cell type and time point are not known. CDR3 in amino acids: CSARGGTSNTQYF. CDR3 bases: TGCAGTGCTAGGGGCGGAACATCGAATACGCAGTATTTT.